This T cell receptor beta chain was observed in a study of blood T cell repertoires in COVID-19. Study summary: Nucleic acid was either cDNA or gDNA, and it came from T cells, B-cell-depleted T cells, or PBMCs.

From germline, CDR1 is SGHDT and CDR2 YYEEEE. V was clipped by 0 bases and J by 2 bases; unmatched bases: 4. The CDR3 runs 16 residues. Original methodology: Amplifying reference gene primers gave estimates of nucleated cell counts. Clones were sequenced by immunoSEQ multiplex PCR, and TCRdb holds only the in-frame ones, with some missing. V, J and clone size were drawn from that table, and D and trimming were deduced from the DNA. This table holds some 98,000 clones, more than 65% found once. Sequenced sample: peripheral blood. The receptor comes from a man in his sixties with acute or convalescent COVID-19. V gene TRBV5-6 combines with J gene TRBJ2-2, with TRBD1 identical over 7 bases. The CDR3 sequence: CASSLDRGPNTGELFF. CDR3 nucleotide sequence: TGTGCCAGCAGCTTGGACAGGGGACCTAACACCGGGGAGCTGTTTTTT.